Shown below are 4 T cell receptor beta chains from a single sample sequenced in a study of blood T cell repertoires in COVID-19. Assay used: immunoSEQ multiplex PCR; TCRdb lists only in-frame clones, some missing. This sample has about 190,000 clones; 70% to 85% occur once, and the top ten carry roughly an eighth. The sequencing input was peripheral blood. Every receptor here comes from a woman between 50 and 59 years old with acute or convalescent COVID-19.

This clone was counted only a few times. V gene TRBV6-2 or TRBV6-3 combines with J gene TRBJ2-1; 12 nucleotides match TRBD2. V gave up 2 bases and J gave up 5 bases; unmatched junction bases: 10. The length of the CDR3 is 18 residues. Germline CDR1 is MNHEY and CDR2 is SVGEGT. In DNA, the CDR3 is TGTGCCAGCAGTTACCTCACAACTAGCGGGAGGAGGAACAATGAGCAGTTCTTC. Protein: CASSYLTTSGRRNNEQFF.

This sequence joins TRBV24-1 and TRBJ2-3; 9 bases match TRBD2. Germline loops: CDR1 KGHDR, CDR2 SFDVKD. J gave up 3 bases and V 8 bases, and 8 bases lay outside the gene matches. CDR3 size: 15 residues. The DNA for the CDR3 is TGTGCCACCACCTCCGGGACTAGCTTTACAGATACGCAGTATTTT. It specifies CATTSGTSFTDTQYF.

The gene calls are TRBV6-5 and TRBJ1-1, with 8 bases fitting TRBD1. Germline V lookup: CDR1 MNHEY, CDR2 SVGAGI. The CDR3 spans 14 residues. Trimming cost V 6 bases and J 5 bases; bases outside gene matches: 8. CDR3 amino acids: CASRSQGARTEAFF. CDR3 nucleotide sequence: TGTGCCAGCAGGTCCCAGGGGGCTAGGACTGAAGCTTTCTTT.

This clone was observed a single time. V and J are TRBV6-1 and TRBJ1-2, with TRBD1 matching 7 bases. CDR1 and CDR2 from the germline V gene are MNHNS and SASEGT. The CDR3 has 16 residues. The ends lost 1 base at V and 0 bases at J; junction bases unmatched: 5. This CDR3 is CASSEEGTAANYGYTF. The CDR3, as DNA: TGTGCCAGCAGTGAAGAGGGGACAGCAGCTAACTATGGCTACACCTTC.